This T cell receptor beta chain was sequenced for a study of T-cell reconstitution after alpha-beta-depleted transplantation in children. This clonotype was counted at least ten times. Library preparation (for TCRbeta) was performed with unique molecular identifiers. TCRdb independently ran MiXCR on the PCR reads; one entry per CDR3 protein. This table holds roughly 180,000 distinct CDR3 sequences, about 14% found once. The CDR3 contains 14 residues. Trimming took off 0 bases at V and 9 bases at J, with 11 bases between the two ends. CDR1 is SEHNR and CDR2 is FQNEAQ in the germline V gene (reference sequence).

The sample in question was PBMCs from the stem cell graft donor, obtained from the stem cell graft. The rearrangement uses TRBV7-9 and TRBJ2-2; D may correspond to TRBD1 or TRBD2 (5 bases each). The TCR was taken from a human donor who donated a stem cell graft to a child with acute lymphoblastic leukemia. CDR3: CASSLARDVRELFF. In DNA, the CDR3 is TGTGCCAGCAGCTTAGCTCGGGACGTTCGGGAGCTGTTTTTT.